The 31 T cell receptor beta chains listed next were all sequenced from one sample in a study of blood T cell repertoires in COVID-19. Here immunoSEQ multiplex PCR was the method, and the copy in TCRdb shows in-frame clones only, minus some. The sample records around 300,000 clones, approximately 85% being singletons. The sequenced sample was peripheral blood. The origin of the receptors is a human donor in a cohort sampled during active COVID-19.

This sequence joins TRBV20-1 and TRBJ2-3, with D tentatively TRBD2 (6 bases). Germline CDR1 is DFQATT and CDR2 is SNEGSKA (reference sequence). Trimming took off 6 bases at V and 5 bases at J, with 6 bases between the two ends. The CDR3 has 10 amino acids. CDR3 bases: TGCAGTGCGGGGGGAGATACGCAGTATTTT. Its protein product is CSAGGDTQYF.

CDR3 loop: CASSLSRGSGYTF. The CDR3 DNA sequence: TGTGCCAGCAGCTTGTCACGGGGTAGTGGCTACACCTTC. This chain links TRBV28 with TRBJ1-2; D ambiguous. V was clipped by 6 bases and J by 7 bases, with 15 bases between them. Per germline, CDR1 MDHEN and CDR2 SYDVKM. The CDR3 covers 13 residues.

This chain joins TRBV11-3 and TRBJ2-2; 12 bases align to TRBD1. CDR1 SGHNT and CDR2 YENEEA come from the germline V gene. The CDR3 is made up of 16 amino acids. V lost 5 bases and J lost 3; bases outside the gene matches: 4. CDR3 sequence: CASSRRDRGHTGELFF. CDR3 in DNA: TGTGCCAGCAGCCGCCGGGACAGGGGGCACACCGGGGAGCTGTTTTTT.

This chain links TRBV12-3 or TRBV12-4 with TRBJ2-3; the D is unclear. Trimming took 3 bases from V and 6 from J, leaving 7 bases between them. This CDR3 contains 12 residues. The CDR3 DNA follows: TGTGCCAGCAGTTTGTACAGCGATACGCAGTATTTT. The encoded protein is CASSLYSDTQYF.

The chain carries TRBV7-9 and TRBJ2-6; D may be TRBD2 (5 bases). CDR1 SEHNR and CDR2 FQNEAQ come from the germline V gene (reference sequence). V shed 5 bases and J shed 0 bases, with 14 bases lying between them. The CDR3 runs 17 residues. CDR3 bases: TGTGCCAGCAGCCCAAACGAGGGTTTCTCTGGGGCCAACGTCCTGACTTTC. Protein: CASSPNEGFSGANVLTF.

The chain uses TRBV6-1 and TRBJ2-3, with D maybe TRBD2 (5 bases). Trimming shortened V by 2 bases and J by 4 bases, and 13 bases separated the two germline ends. This CDR3 region has 15 residues. Germline-derived CDR1 and CDR2 are MNHNS and SASEGT. This CDR3 reads CASSEFGTRADTQYF. The CDR3, as DNA: TGTGCCAGCAGTGAATTTGGAACTAGAGCAGATACGCAGTATTTT.

V is TRBV7-2 and J is TRBJ1-1; 8 nucleotides match TRBD1. The V gene's germline CDR1 is SGHTA and CDR2 FQGNSA. This CDR3 is built from 14 residues. V gave up 4 bases and J gave up 11 bases; unmatched junction bases: 12. The CDR3 protein is CASSSHGTGLGAFF. In nucleotides, the CDR3 is TGTGCCAGCAGCTCCCACGGGACAGGCCTGGGGGCTTTCTTT.

The gene calls are TRBV21-1 and TRBJ2-7; TRBD2, the table's D call, was not compared with the DNA. TRBV21-1 is a listed pseudogene. This CDR3 is built from 14 residues. The CDR3 is CASSKGITKDEQYF. The CDR3 DNA reads as TGTGCCAGCAGCAAAGGGATAACTAAGGACGAGCAGTACTTC.

The rearrangement uses TRBV19 and TRBJ2-1, with 12 bases lining up with TRBD2. With 10 bases clipped from V and 12 bases from J, the junction kept 7 bases outside the gene matches. The germline V gene has CDR1 LNHDA and CDR2 SQIVND (reference sequence). CDR3 size: 12 residues. The CDR3 DNA reads TGTGCCACCGCTAGCGGGGGGGAGCGGCAGTTCTTC. Encoded protein: CATASGGERQFF.

This clone occurred a few times. V gene TRBV20-1 combines with J gene TRBJ2-3; D ambiguous. This CDR3 has 11 amino acids. Trimming cost V 3 bases and J 3 bases, with 4 bases left between them. Germline V gene data show CDR1 as DFQATT and CDR2 as SNEGSKA (reference sequence). This chain's CDR3 is CSARSTDTQYF. Written as DNA, the CDR3 is TGCAGTGCTAGGAGTACAGATACGCAGTATTTT.

This clone was picked up a small number of times. The chain carries TRBV9 and TRBJ1-3; D gene unclear. This CDR3 is 15 amino acids long. The germline V and J ends were trimmed by 2 bases and 0 bases, with 9 bases remaining between them. The germline CDR1 and CDR2 sequences are SGDLS and YYNGEE. CDR3 sequence reads: CASSVSHNSGNTIYF. In DNA form, the CDR3 reads TGTGCCAGCAGCGTTAGCCACAACTCTGGAAACACCATATATTTT.

This clone was picked up a small number of times. This chain links TRBV7-2 with TRBJ1-1; 7 bases are shared with TRBD1. Trimming at V came to 5 bases and at J to 4 bases, leaving 22 bases not matched to a gene. The CDR3 totals 19 residues. CDR1 is SGHTA, CDR2 FQGNSA, per germline. CDR3 bases: TGTGCCAGCAGCCACAGTCGAAGGGGGCGCACGACTGGTACCACTGAAGCTTTCTTT. As protein: CASSHSRRGRTTGTTEAFF.

This chain connects TRBV11-2 to TRBJ2-7; tentative D call: TRBD1 (6 bases). The V gene lost 5 bases and the J gene lost 6 bases, with 20 bases spanning the gap. The germline V gene encodes CDR1 SGHAT and CDR2 FQNNGV. This CDR3 spans 15 amino acids. The CDR3 reads CASSLRTAEVFEQYF. The CDR3 nucleotides are TGTGCCAGCAGCCTCCGGACAGCGGAGGTGTTCGAGCAGTACTTC.

V and J are TRBV11-3 and TRBJ2-3; possible D gene TRBD2, 5 bases. V was shortened by 1 base and J by 5 bases, with 10 bases between the two germline ends. In germline, CDR1 is SGHNT, CDR2 YENEEA. The CDR3 has 14 amino acids. CDR3 sequence: CASSLGGSEDTQYF. The DNA for the CDR3 is TGTGCCAGCAGCTTAGGGGGTAGCGAAGATACGCAGTATTTT. Drawing the rest from reference TRBV11-3 and TRBJ2-3, the complete variable domain is EAGVVQSPRYKIIEKKQPVAFWCNPISGHNTLYWYLQNLGQGPELLIRYENEEAVDDSQLPKDRFSAERLKGVDSTLKIQPAELGDSAVYLCASSLGGSEDTQYFGPGTRLTVL.

The V and J genes are TRBV11-3 and TRBJ2-3, with TRBD1 identical over 11 bases. The length of the CDR3 is 17 residues. Germline V lookup: CDR1 SGHNT, CDR2 YENEEA. V lost 3 bases to trimming and J lost 2 bases; unmatched junction nucleotides: 7. Here the CDR3 DNA reads TGTGCCAGCAGCTTGGCCCCGGGACAGGGGGACACAGATACGCAGTATTTT. This sequence encodes CASSLAPGQGDTDTQYF.

The V and J genes are TRBV3-1 (or the pseudogene TRBV3-2) and TRBJ2-1, with D uncertain. This CDR3 spans 12 amino acids. CDR1 LGHDT and CDR2 YNNKEL come from the germline V gene (reference sequence). Trimming cost V 1 base and J 10 bases, with 8 bases left between them. Written as DNA, the CDR3 is TGTGCCAGCAGCCAAGTGATCGGGGAGCAGTTCTTC. It codes for CASSQVIGEQFF.

This rearrangement joins TRBV27 to TRBJ1-1, with 7 bases that match TRBD1. The CDR3 has 14 residues. The germline CDR1 and CDR2 sequences are MNHEY and SMNVEV (reference sequence). J lost 1 base, V lost 9 bases, and 8 bases had no gene match. Here the CDR3 reads CASQGVTQNTEAFF. CDR3 DNA: TGTGCCAGTCAGGGGGTAACTCAGAACACTGAAGCTTTCTTT.

The rearrangement uses TRBV29-1 and TRBJ2-7; the match to TRBD1 covers 8 bases. J gave up 1 base and V 3 bases, and 2 bases lay outside the gene matches. Looked up from germline, CDR1 is SQVTM and CDR2 is ANQGSEA. The CDR3 is 13 residues long. The CDR3 DNA reads as TGCAGCGTTGATGGACAGGGTTCCTACGAGCAGTACTTC. This gives the protein CSVDGQGSYEQYF.

This clone came up once. The rearrangement uses TRBV6-5 and TRBJ1-2; 10 nucleotides agree with TRBD1. This CDR3 contains 14 residues. Per germline, CDR1 MNHEY and CDR2 SVGAGI. Trimming at V came to 0 bases and at J to 6 bases, leaving 1 base not matched to a gene. The CDR3 region is CASSYSTGGNGYTF. In DNA, the CDR3 is TGTGCCAGCAGTTACTCGACAGGGGGCAATGGCTACACCTTC.

There are a few counts of this clone. The chain uses TRBV6-1 and TRBJ1-5, with unresolved D. Deletions cut 2 bases from V and 6 bases from J, with 8 bases between. CDR1 and CDR2 (germline): MNHNS, SASEGT. The CDR3 length is 13 residues. The chain's CDR3 is CASSERDVQPQHF. The CDR3 nucleotides read TGTGCCAGCAGTGAACGGGATGTTCAGCCCCAGCATTTT.

J is TRBJ2-5 and V is TRBV5-4; possibly TRBD1 for D (5 bases). V dropped 0 bases and J dropped 3 bases, with 6 bases sitting between them. The CDR3 contains 13 residues. Per the germline V gene, CDR1 is SGHNT and CDR2 is YYREEE (reference sequence). CDR3 protein: CASSLEGKETQYF. In nucleotides, the CDR3 is TGTGCCAGCAGCTTGGAGGGGAAAGAGACCCAGTACTTC.

V gene TRBV18 combines with J gene TRBJ1-2; D is unclear. Trimming removed 3 bases at V and 4 bases at J, with 9 bases between. From germline, CDR1 is KGHSH and CDR2 LQKENI. This CDR3 is built from 13 residues. This chain's CDR3 is CASSPGNGYGYTF. The CDR3 DNA follows: TGTGCCAGCTCACCGGGCAACGGCTATGGCTACACCTTC.

V usage is TRBV6-6 and J usage is TRBJ2-7; TRBD2 matches at 7 bases. The CDR3 is 14 amino acids. From germline, CDR1 is MNHNY and CDR2 SVGAGI (reference sequence). Unmatched junction bases numbered 8, after V lost 6 bases and J lost 3 bases. The CDR3 spells CASSYRGVNYEQYF. DNA of the CDR3: TGTGCCAGCAGCTACCGGGGGGTGAACTACGAGCAGTACTTC.

The chain has TRBV6-1 and TRBJ1-3, with no clear D. CDR3 length: 13 amino acids. V was trimmed by 0 bases and J by 7 bases, leaving 7 bases between them. CDR1 and CDR2 from the germline V gene are MNHNS and SASEGT. CDR3 DNA sequence: TGTGCCAGCAGTGAAGCGCGGATGAACACCATATATTTT. Amino acids: CASSEARMNTIYF.

This chain connects TRBV4-2 to TRBJ1-2; perhaps TRBD1 as D (5 bases). Germline lookup yields CDR1 LGHNA and CDR2 YNFKEQ. CDR3 length equals 15 residues. V lost 1 base to trimming and J lost 5 bases, with 14 bases between them. The CDR3 sequence: CASSQVGEGLYGYTF. The CDR3 DNA follows: TGTGCCAGCAGCCAAGTGGGGGAGGGCCTATATGGCTACACCTTC.

The chain links TRBV29-1 to TRBJ2-3, with no clear D. Trimming took off 4 bases at V and 2 bases at J, with 7 bases between the two ends. The CDR3 covers 12 residues. Germline-derived CDR1 and CDR2 are SQVTM and ANQGSEA. DNA for the CDR3: TGCAGCGTTGTGGCAATCACAGATACGCAGTATTTT. Amino acids: CSVVAITDTQYF.

This clone was picked up one time. CDR3 nucleotides: TGTGCCAGTAGTTCCGAGCGGGGGGGCCGCGGGAAAAACATTCAGTACTTC. Translation gives CASSSERGGRGKNIQYF. The rearrangement uses TRBV19 and TRBJ2-4; TRBD2 agrees at 10 bases. The germline gives CDR1 LNHDA, CDR2 SQIVND (reference sequence). J gave up 4 bases and V 5 bases, and 11 bases lay outside the gene matches. CDR3 length: 17 amino acids. Drawing the rest from reference TRBV19 and TRBJ2-4, the complete variable domain is DGGITQSPKYLFRKEGQNVTLSCEQNLNHDAMYWYRQDPGQGLRLIYYSQIVNDFQKGDIAEGYSVSREKKESFPLTVTSAQKNPTAFYLCASSSERGGRGKNIQYFGAGTRLSVL.

The rearrangement joins TRBV7-9 to TRBJ2-3; TRBD2 matches at 13 bases. Germline V gene lookup returns CDR1 SEHNR and CDR2 FQNEAQ (reference sequence). The CDR3 runs 15 residues. V dropped 5 bases and J dropped 5; count of bases not matched to a gene: 4. DNA for the CDR3: TGTGCCAGCAGCGAGACTAGCGGGGGGAGAGATACGCAGTATTTT. It translates to CASSETSGGRDTQYF.

This chain links TRBV5-4 with TRBJ2-2; 8 positions match TRBD2. The CDR3 loop spans 16 amino acids. From germline, CDR1 is SGHNT and CDR2 YYREEE (reference sequence). The junction had 10 bases not matched to a gene; V was cut back by 3 bases and J by 6 bases. CDR3 loop: CASSSVPERGPGELFF. In nucleotides, the CDR3 is TGTGCCAGCAGCTCCGTGCCGGAGCGGGGGCCCGGGGAGCTGTTTTTT.

This clone was detected once. The J gene is TRBJ1-1, the V gene TRBV27, with 10 bases matching TRBD1. Germline V gives CDR1 MNHEY, CDR2 SMNVEV (reference sequence). V was clipped by 8 bases and J by 3 bases; unmatched bases: 3. The CDR3 is made up of 13 amino acids. CDR3 coding DNA: TGTGCCAGCGGGACAGGGGTGGACACTGAAGCTTTCTTT. The encoded protein is CASGTGVDTEAFF.

The chain employs TRBV4-2 and TRBJ2-5; TRBD2 matches at 12 bases. The CDR3 has 16 residues. The ends lost 1 base at V and 5 bases at J; junction bases unmatched: 5. CDR1 and CDR2 from the germline V gene are LGHNA and YNFKEQ. CDR3 residues: CASSQGLAGEWETQYF. CDR3 sequence (DNA): TGTGCCAGCAGCCAAGGACTAGCGGGGGAGTGGGAGACCCAGTACTTC.